This T cell receptor (beta chain) is from a study of blood T cell repertoires in COVID-19. At the level of the study: Samples representing acute and convalescent COVID-19 were sourced from the United States, Italy and Spain. Sample material is recorded as cDNA or gDNA derived from T cells, B-cell-depleted T cells, or PBMCs.

CDR3 length: 13 amino acids. Trimming took 0 bases from V and 6 from J, leaving 6 bases between them. In germline, CDR1 is SGDLS, CDR2 YYNGEE. As originally analysed: Reference gene primer amplification gave estimated nucleated cell counts. Assay used: immunoSEQ multiplex PCR; TCRdb lists only in-frame clones, some missing. V, J and clone size derive from that table, while D and trimming were established from the DNA sequence. The sample contains some 200,000 clones, over 75% of which appear only once. The chain combines TRBV9 with TRBJ2-2; D remains unclear. The sequence was collected from a woman in her 70s with acute or convalescent COVID-19. The sequencing sample was made of peripheral blood. CDR3 nucleotides: TGTGCCAGCAGCGTAGGTGGCTCCGGGGAGCTGTTTTTT. Its protein product is CASSVGGSGELFF.